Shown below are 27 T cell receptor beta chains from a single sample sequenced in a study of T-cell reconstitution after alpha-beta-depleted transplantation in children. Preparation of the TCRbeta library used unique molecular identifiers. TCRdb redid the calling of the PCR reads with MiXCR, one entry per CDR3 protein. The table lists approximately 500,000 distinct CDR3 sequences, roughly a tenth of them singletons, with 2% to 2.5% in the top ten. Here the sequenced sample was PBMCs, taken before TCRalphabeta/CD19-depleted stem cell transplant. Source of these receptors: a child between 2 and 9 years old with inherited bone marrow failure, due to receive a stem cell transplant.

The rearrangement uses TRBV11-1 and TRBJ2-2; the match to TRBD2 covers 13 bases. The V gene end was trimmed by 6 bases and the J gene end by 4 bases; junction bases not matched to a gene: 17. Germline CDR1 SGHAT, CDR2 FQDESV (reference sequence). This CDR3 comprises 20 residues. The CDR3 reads CASRPRLAGGPMASTGELFF. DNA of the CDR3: TGTGCCAGCAGGCCGAGACTAGCGGGAGGCCCCATGGCGAGCACCGGGGAGCTGTTTTTT.

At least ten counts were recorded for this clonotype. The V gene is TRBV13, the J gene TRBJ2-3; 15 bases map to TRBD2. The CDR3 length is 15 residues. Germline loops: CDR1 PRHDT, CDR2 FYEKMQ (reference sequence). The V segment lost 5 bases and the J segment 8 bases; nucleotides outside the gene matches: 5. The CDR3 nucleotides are TGTGCCAGCAGCCCCGGACTAGCGGGAGGGGGTACGCAGTATTTT. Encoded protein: CASSPGLAGGGTQYF.

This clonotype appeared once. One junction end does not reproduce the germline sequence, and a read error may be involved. This CDR3 is CASSPYTDTHYF. The CDR3 bases are TGTGCCAGCTCACCATATACAGATACGCATTATTTT. V and J are TRBV18 and TRBJ2-3; no firm D call. The CDR3 spans 12 residues. Germline V CDR1 and CDR2: KGHSH, LQKENI.

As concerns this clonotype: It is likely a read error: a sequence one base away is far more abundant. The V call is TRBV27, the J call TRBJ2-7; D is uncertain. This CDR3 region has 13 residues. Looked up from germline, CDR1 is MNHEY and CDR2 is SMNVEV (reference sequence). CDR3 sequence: CASSLAGRYDQYF. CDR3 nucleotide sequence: TGTGCCAGCAGTTTAGCCGGCCGCTACGATCAGTACTTC.

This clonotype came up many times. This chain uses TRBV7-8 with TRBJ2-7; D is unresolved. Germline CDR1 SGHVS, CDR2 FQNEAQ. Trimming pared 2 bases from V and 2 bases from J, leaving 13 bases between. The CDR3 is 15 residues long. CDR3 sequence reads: CASSLRLRVTYEQYF. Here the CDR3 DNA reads TGTGCCAGCAGCTTACGGTTAAGGGTAACCTACGAGCAGTACTTC.

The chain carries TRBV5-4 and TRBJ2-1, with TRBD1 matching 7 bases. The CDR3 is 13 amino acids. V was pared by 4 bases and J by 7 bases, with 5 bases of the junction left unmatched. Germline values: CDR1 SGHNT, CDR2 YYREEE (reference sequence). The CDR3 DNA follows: TGTGCCAGCAGCCGCGAGGGGGCTAATGAGCAGTTCTTC. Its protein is CASSREGANEQFF.

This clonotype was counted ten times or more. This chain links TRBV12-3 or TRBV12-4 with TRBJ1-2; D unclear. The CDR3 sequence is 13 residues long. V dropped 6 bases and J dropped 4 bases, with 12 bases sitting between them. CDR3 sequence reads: CASSLPAGYGYTF. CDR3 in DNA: TGTGCCAGCAGCCTACCGGCCGGCTATGGCTACACCTTC.

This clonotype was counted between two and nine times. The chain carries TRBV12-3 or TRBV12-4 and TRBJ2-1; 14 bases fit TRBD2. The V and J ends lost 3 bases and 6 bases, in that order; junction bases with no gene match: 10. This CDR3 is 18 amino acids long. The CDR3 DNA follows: TGTGCCAGCAGTTTCGGGACTAGCGGGAGTGGAGGCCCCAATGAGCAGTTCTTC. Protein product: CASSFGTSGSGGPNEQFF.

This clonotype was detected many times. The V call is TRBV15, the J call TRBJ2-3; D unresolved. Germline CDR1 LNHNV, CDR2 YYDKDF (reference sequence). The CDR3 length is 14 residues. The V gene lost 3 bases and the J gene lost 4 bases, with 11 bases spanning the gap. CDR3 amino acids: CATSSFAPPDTQYF. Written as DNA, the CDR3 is TGTGCCACCAGCAGCTTCGCCCCCCCAGATACGCAGTATTTT.

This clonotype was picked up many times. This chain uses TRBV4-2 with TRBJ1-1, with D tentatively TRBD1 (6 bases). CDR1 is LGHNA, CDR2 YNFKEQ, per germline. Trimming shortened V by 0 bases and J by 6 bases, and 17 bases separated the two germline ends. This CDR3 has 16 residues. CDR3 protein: CASSQEVGGHLAEAFF. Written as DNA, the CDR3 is TGTGCCAGCAGCCAAGAGGTGGGGGGCCACCTCGCTGAAGCTTTCTTT.

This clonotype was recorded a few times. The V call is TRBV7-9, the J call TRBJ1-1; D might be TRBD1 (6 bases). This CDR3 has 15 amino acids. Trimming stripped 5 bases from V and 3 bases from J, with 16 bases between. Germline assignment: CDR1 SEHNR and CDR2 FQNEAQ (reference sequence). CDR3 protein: CASSQGWGKDTEAFF. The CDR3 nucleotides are TGTGCCAGCAGCCAGGGGTGGGGGAAGGACACTGAAGCTTTCTTT.

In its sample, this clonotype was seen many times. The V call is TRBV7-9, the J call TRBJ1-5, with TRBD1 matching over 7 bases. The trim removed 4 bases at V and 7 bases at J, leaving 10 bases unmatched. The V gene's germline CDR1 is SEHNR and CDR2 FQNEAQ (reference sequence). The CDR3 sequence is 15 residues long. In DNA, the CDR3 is TGTGCCAGCAGCTCCAGGGGGGCTGAGGGGCAGCCCCAGCATTTT. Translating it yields CASSSRGAEGQPQHF. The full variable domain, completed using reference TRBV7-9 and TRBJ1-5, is DTGVSQNPRHKITKRGQNVTFRCDPISEHNRLYWYRQTLGQGPEFLTYFQNEAQLEKSRLLSDRFSAERPKGSFSTLEIQRTEQGDSAMYLCASSSRGAEGQPQHFGDGTRLSIL.

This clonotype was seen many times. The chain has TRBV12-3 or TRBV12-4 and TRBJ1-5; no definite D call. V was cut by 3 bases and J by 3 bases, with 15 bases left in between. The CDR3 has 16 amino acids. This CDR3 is CASSFLNLPDNQPQHF. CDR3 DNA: TGTGCCAGCAGTTTCCTGAACCTGCCGGACAATCAGCCCCAGCATTTT.

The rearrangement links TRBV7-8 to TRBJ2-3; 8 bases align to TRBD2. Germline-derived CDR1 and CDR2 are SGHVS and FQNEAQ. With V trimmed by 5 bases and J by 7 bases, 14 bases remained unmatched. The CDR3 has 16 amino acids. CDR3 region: CASSPYSGGEKHTQYF. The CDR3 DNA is TGTGCCAGCAGCCCATACTCCGGGGGGGAGAAACATACGCAGTATTTT.

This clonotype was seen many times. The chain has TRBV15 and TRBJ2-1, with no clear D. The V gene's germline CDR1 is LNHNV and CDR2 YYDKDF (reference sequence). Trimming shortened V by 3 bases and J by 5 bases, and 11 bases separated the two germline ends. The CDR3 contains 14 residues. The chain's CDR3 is CATSRELVDNEQFF. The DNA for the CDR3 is TGTGCCACCAGCAGGGAGCTGGTAGACAATGAGCAGTTCTTC.

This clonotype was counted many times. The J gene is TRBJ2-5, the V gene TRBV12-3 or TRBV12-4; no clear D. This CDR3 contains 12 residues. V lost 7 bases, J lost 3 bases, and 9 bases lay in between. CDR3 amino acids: CASKGWEETQYF. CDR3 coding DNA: TGTGCCAGCAAGGGTTGGGAAGAGACCCAGTACTTC.

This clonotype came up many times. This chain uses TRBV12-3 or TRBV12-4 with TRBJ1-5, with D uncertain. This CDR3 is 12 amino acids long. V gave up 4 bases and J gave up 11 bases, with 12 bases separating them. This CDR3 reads CASSSRGSAQHF. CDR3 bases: TGTGCCAGCAGTTCCCGAGGCTCGGCCCAGCATTTT.

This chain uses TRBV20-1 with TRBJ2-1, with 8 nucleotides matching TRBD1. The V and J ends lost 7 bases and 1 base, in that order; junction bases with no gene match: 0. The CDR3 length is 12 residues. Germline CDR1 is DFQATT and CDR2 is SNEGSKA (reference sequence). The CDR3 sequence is CSGQGSYNEQFF. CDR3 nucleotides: TGCAGTGGACAGGGGTCCTACAATGAGCAGTTCTTC.

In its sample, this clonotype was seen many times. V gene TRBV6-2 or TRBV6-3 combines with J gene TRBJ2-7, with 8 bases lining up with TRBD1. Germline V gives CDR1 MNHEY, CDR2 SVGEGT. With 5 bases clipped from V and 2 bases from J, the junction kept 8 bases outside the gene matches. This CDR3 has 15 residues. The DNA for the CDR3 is TGTGCCAGCAGTCGGACAGGGAGTCTTCCCTACGAGCAGTACTTC. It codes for CASSRTGSLPYEQYF.

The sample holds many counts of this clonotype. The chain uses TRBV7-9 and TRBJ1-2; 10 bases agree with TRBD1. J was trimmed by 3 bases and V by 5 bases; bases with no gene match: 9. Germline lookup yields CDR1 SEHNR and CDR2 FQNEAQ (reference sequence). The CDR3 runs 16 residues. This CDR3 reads CASSPFGGTGDYGYTF. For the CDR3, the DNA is TGTGCCAGCAGCCCGTTCGGCGGGACAGGGGACTATGGCTACACCTTC.

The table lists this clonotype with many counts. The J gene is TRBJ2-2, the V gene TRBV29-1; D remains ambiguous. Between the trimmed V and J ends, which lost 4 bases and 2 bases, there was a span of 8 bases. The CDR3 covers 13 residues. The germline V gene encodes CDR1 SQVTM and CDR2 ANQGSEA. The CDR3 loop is CSVVTPNTGELFF. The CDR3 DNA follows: TGCAGCGTTGTAACCCCCAACACCGGGGAGCTGTTTTTT.

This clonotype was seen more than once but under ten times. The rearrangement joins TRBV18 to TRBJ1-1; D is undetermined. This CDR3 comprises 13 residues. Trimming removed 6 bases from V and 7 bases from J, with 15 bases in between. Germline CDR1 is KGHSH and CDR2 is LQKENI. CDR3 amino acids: CASSPPMGSEAFF. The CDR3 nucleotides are TGTGCCAGCTCTCCCCCCATGGGCAGTGAAGCTTTCTTT.

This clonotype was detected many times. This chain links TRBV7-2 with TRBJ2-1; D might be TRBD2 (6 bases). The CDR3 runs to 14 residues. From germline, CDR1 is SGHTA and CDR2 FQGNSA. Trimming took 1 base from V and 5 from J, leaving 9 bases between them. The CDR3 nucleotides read TGTGCCAGCAGCTTAGGCGGGACCCACAATGAGCAGTTCTTC. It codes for CASSLGGTHNEQFF.

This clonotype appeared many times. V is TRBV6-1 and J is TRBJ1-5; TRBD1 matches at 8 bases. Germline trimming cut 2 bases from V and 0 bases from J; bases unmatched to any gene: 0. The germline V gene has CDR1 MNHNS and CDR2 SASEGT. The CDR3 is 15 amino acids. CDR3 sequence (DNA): TGTGCCAGCAGTGAACAGGGGGCTAGCAATCAGCCCCAGCATTTT. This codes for CASSEQGASNQPQHF.

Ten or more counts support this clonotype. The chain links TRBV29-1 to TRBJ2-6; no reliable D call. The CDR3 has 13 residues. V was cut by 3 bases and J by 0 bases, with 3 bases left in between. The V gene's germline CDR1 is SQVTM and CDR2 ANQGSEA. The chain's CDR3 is CSVDTSGANVLTF. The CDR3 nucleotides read TGCAGCGTTGATACCTCTGGGGCCAACGTCCTGACTTTC.

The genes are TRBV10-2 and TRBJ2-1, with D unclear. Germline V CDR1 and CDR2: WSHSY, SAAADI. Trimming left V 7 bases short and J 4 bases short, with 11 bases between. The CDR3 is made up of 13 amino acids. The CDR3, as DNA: TGCGCCAGCACCCCGGACGCATACAATGAGCAGTTCTTC. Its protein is CASTPDAYNEQFF.

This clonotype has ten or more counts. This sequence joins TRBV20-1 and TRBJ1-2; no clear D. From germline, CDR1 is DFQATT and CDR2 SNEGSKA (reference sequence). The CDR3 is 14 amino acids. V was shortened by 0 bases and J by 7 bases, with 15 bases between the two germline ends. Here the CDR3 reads CSARDHAQMGGYTF. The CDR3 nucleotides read TGCAGTGCTAGAGATCATGCGCAGATGGGTGGCTACACCTTC.